This is a list of T cell receptor beta chains from one sample in a study of cytomegalovirus exposure and HLA in healthy donors. Profiling relied on immunoSEQ multiplex PCR, and the TCRdb table lists in-frame clones only, not all of them. The sample carries some 140,000 clones, approximately 80% recorded once. Sample: PBMCs. These receptors were obtained from an older woman in good health and CMV-seronegative. Each CDR3 is given with its conserved first and last residue. Each record gives: D gene, J gene, clone size, CDR3 length, V gene, CDR3 DNA, CDR3 protein. A D gene is named only where the DNA matches it firmly. A clone size is listed for some rows: how often the clone was seen (once, few, many), or a class if it is expanded.

>TRBD1|TRBJ1-1|NA|11|TRBV28
TGTGCCAGCAGGACCGGGACAGGGGTCTTCTTT
CASRTGTGVFF
>TRBD1|TRBJ1-5|NA|14|TRBV27
TGTGCCAGCAGTTCGCAGGGGGCGCGGCAGCCCCAGCATTTT
CASSSQGARQPQHF
>TRBD1|TRBJ2-6|NA|18|TRBV5-4
TGTGCCAGCAGGCCTACCGGGACAGGATTCTCTGGGGCCAACGTCCTGACTTTC
CASRPTGTGFSGANVLTF
>NA|TRBJ2-1|NA|18|TRBV28
TGTGCCAGCAGTTTTACAGGGCGGCAGCCCACCTCCTACAATGAGCAGTTCTTC
CASSFTGRQPTSYNEQFF
>NA|TRBJ1-1|NA|15|TRBV7-2
TGTGCCAGCAGCTTAAGGTTGGGGGAGGGATGGGCAGCTTTCTTT
CASSLRLGEGWAAFF
>NA|TRBJ1-6|NA|15|TRBV5-1
TGCGCCAGCAGCCTACAGGGCCGCGATAATTCACCCCTCCACTTT
CASSLQGRDNSPLHF
>TRBD1|TRBJ1-2|NA|13|TRBV28
TGTGCCAGCAGTTCAGGACAGGTCTATGGCTACACCTTC
CASSSGQVYGYTF
>NA|TRBJ1-2|NA|16|TRBV5-1
TGCGCCAGCAGCCCGGGGGGGGACATATCTAACTATGGCTACACCTTC
CASSPGGDISNYGYTF
>TRBD1|TRBJ1-2|NA|14|TRBV19
TGTGCCAGCAACCGGGACAGGGGTGACTATGGCTACACCTTC
CASNRDRGDYGYTF
>TRBD1|TRBJ1-4|once|16|TRBV15
TGTGCCACCAGCGCCGATCCCGGGACAGTTGGGGAAAAACTGTTTTTT
CATSADPGTVGEKLFF
>NA|TRBJ1-4|few|16|TRBV4-2
TGTGCCAGCAGCCAAGCCCGGGATGCAACTAATGAAAAACTGTTTTTT
CASSQARDATNEKLFF
>NA|TRBJ1-3|once|16|TRBV7-2
TGTGCCAGCAGTTACCGACTAGGGAGCTCTGGAAACACCATATATTTT
CASSYRLGSSGNTIYF
>NA|TRBJ1-1|NA|14|TRBV2
TGTGCCAGCAGTGATCAGGGGCCGAACACTGAAGCTTTCTTT
CASSDQGPNTEAFF
>NA|TRBJ2-2|NA|15|TRBV19
TGTGCCAGCCTTACCGGGACAACTAACACCGGGGAGCTGTTTTTT
CASLTGTTNTGELFF
>NA|TRBJ1-1|once|16|TRBV6-6
TGTGCCAGCAGTTTTCCCTCACCGGGGGGTAACACTGAAGCTTTCTTT
CASSFPSPGGNTEAFF